This T cell receptor beta chain comes out of a study of blood T cell repertoires in COVID-19. Whole-study context: Sites across the United States, Italy and Spain contributed samples from acute and convalescent COVID-19. PBMCs, B-cell-depleted T cells, or T cells provided the cDNA or gDNA that made up the material.

Trimming took off 5 bases at V and 8 bases at J, with 21 bases between the two ends. This CDR3 comprises 15 residues. Germline V gene sequence: CDR1 SEHNR, CDR2 FQNEAQ (reference sequence). Authors' data handling: Amplification of reference gene primers provided the estimated nucleated cell counts. Repertoires were generated with immunoSEQ multiplex PCR, while TCRdb's copy carries only in-frame clones and drops some. The V and J calls and clone size come from that table; D and trimming were worked out from the DNA. The data contain fewer than 250,000 clones, around nine tenths of them seen just once; the ten biggest clones take up 0.72%.

This chain connects TRBV7-9 to TRBJ1-2; tentative D call: TRBD1 (6 bases). This sequence originates from a man in his forties with acute or convalescent COVID-19. Sequencing input: peripheral blood. The DNA for the CDR3 is TGTGCCAGCAGCGCCCTCGGGGGGGCAAGAGGAGGCTACACCTTC. Protein sequence: CASSALGGARGGYTF.